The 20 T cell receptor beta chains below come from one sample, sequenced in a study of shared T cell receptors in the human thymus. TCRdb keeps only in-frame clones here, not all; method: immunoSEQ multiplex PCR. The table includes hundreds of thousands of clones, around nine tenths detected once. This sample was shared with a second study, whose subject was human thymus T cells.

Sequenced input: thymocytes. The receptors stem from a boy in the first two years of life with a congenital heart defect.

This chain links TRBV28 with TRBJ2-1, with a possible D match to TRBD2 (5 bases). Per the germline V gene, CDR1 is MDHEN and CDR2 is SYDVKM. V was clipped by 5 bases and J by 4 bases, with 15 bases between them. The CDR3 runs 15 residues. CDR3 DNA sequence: TGTGCCAGCAGTGTGACGGGATCAAAGTACAATGAGCAGTTCTTC. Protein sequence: CASSVTGSKYNEQFF.

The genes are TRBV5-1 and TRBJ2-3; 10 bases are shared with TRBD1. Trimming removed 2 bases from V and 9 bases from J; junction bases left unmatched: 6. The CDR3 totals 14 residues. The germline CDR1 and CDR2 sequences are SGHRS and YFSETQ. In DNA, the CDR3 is TGCGCCAGCAGCTTCGGGACAGGGGTTGAGACGCAGTATTTT. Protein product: CASSFGTGVETQYF.

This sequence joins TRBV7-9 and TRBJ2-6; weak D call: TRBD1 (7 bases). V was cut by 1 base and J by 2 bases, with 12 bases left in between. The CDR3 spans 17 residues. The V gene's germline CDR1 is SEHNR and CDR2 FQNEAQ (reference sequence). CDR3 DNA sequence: TGTGCCAGCAGCTTAGTAAGCAGGGGGGCTGGGGCCAACGTCCTGACTTTC. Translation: CASSLVSRGAGANVLTF.

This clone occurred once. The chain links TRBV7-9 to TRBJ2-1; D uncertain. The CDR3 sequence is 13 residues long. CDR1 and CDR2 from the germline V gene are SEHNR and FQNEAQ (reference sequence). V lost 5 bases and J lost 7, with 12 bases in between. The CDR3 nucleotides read TGTGCCAGCAGCCCCCCCCCTAGAAATGAGCAGTTCTTC. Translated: CASSPPPRNEQFF.

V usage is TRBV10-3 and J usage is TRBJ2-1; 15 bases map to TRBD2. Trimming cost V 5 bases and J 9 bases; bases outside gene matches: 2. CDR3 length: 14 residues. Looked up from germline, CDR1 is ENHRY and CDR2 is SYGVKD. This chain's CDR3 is CAISPGLAGGEQFF. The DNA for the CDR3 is TGTGCCATCAGTCCGGGACTAGCGGGAGGTGAGCAGTTCTTC.

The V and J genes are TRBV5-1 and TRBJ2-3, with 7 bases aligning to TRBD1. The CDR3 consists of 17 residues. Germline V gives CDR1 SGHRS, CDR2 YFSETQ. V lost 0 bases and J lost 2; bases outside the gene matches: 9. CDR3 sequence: CASSLDPYRGPTDTQYF. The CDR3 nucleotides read TGCGCCAGCAGCTTGGACCCCTACAGGGGCCCCACAGATACGCAGTATTTT.

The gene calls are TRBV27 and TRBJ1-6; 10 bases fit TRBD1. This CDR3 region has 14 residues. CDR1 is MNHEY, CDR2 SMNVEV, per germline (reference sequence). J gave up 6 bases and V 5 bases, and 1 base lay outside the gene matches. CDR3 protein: CASSRQGANSPLHF. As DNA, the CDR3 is TGTGCCAGCAGTCGACAGGGGGCTAATTCACCCCTCCACTTT.

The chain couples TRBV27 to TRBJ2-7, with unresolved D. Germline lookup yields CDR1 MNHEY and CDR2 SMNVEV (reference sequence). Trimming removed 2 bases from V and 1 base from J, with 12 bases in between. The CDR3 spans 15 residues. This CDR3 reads CASSLGQTASYEQYF. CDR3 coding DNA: TGTGCCAGCAGTTTAGGGCAGACCGCTTCCTACGAGCAGTACTTC.

CDR3 coding DNA: TGTGCCAGCAGTCTGCCGACCTACAGGGGGAATACTGAAGCTTTCTTT. It codes for CASSLPTYRGNTEAFF. The chain is built from TRBV28 and TRBJ1-1; TRBD1 aligns across 8 bases. With 5 bases clipped from V and 5 bases from J, the junction kept 13 bases outside the gene matches. The CDR3 consists of 16 residues. Germline values: CDR1 MDHEN, CDR2 SYDVKM.

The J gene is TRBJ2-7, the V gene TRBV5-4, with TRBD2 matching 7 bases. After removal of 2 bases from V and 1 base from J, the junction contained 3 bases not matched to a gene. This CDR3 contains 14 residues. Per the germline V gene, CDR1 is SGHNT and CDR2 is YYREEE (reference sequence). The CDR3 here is CASSFEAGSYEQYF. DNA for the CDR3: TGTGCCAGCAGCTTCGAAGCGGGGTCCTACGAGCAGTACTTC.

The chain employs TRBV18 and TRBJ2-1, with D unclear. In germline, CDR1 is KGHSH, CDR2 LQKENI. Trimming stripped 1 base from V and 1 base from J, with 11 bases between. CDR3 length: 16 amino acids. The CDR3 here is CASSPRYGCSYNEQFF. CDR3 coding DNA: TGTGCCAGCTCACCACGATATGGCTGTTCCTACAATGAGCAGTTCTTC.

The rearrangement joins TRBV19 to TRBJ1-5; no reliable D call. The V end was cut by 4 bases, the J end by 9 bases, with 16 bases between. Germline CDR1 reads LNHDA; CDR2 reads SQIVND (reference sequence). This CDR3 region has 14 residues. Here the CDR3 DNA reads TGTGCCAGTAGTAGCGGGCCTCCTGGTTGGCCCCAGCATTTT. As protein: CASSSGPPGWPQHF.

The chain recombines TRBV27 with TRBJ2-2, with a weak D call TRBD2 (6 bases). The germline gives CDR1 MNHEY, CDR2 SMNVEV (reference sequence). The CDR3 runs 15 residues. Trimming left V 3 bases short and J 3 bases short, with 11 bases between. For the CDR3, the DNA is TGTGCCAGCAGTTTCCGGGAGTGGGACACCGGGGAGCTGTTTTTT. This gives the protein CASSFREWDTGELFF.

The CDR3 DNA reads as TGTGCCAGCAGTTTATCGGCTAGCGGGAGGACCCCAAAAAACAATGAGCAGTTCTTC. It specifies CASSLSASGRTPKNNEQFF. The V and J genes are TRBV27 and TRBJ2-1; TRBD2 aligns across 11 bases. V shed 0 bases and J 5 bases; nucleotides not matched to a gene: 12. CDR1 is MNHEY and CDR2 is SMNVEV in the germline V gene (reference sequence). This CDR3 spans 19 amino acids.

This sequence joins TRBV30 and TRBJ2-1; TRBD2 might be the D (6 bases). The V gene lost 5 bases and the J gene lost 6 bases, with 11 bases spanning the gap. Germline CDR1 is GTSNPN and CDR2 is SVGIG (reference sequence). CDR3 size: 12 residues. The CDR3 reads CAWSLGGNEQFF. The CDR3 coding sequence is TGTGCCTGGTCCCTCGGGGGCAATGAGCAGTTCTTC.

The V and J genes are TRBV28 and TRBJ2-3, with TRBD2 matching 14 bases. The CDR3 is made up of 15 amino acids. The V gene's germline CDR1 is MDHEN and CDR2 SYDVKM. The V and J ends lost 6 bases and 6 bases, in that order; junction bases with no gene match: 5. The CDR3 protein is CASRSGTSGSDTQYF. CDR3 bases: TGTGCCAGCAGGTCCGGGACTAGCGGGAGTGATACGCAGTATTTT.

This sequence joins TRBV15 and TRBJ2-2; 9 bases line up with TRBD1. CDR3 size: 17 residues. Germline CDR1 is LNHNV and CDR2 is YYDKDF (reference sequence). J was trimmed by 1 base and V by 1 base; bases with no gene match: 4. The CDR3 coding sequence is TGTGCCACCAGCAGAGTTGGGACAGGGCGGAACACCGGGGAGCTGTTTTTT. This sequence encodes CATSRVGTGRNTGELFF.

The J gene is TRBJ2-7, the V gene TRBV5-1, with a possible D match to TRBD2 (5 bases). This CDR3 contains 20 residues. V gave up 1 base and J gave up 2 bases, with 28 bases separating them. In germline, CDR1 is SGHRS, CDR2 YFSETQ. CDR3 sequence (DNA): TGCGCCAGCAGCTTGCACCATATGGGCAAACCCGGCGGGCTCACCTACGAGCAGTACTTC. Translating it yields CASSLHHMGKPGGLTYEQYF.

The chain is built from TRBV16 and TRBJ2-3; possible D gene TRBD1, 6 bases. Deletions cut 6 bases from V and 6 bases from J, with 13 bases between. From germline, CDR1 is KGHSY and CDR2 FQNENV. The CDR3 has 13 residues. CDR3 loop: CASSQVQGDTQYF. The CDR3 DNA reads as TGTGCCAGCAGTCAGGTCCAGGGGGATACGCAGTATTTT.

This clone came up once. Here the CDR3 DNA reads TGTGCCACCAGCAGAGTGGCAGAGGGTACTGGCTACACCTTC. The encoded protein is CATSRVAEGTGYTF. The V and J genes are TRBV15 and TRBJ1-2; D not certain. Germline CDR1 is LNHNV and CDR2 is YYDKDF (reference sequence). Trimming shortened V by 1 base and J by 7 bases, and 13 bases separated the two germline ends. This CDR3 is 14 amino acids long.